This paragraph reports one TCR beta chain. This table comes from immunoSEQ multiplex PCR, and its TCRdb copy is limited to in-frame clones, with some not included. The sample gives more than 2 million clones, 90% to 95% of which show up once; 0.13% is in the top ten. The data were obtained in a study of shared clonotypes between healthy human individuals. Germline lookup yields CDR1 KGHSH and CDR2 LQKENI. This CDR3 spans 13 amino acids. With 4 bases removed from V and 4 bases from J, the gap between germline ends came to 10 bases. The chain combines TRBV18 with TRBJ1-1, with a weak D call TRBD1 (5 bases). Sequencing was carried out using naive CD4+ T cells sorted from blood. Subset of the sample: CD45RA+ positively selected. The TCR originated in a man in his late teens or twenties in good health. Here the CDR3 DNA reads TGTGCCAGCTCACAGGGGCTAGGCACTGAAGCTTTCTTT. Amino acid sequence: CASSQGLGTEAFF.